These 30 T cell receptor beta chains were all obtained from the same sample, sequenced in a study of post-analysis software for immune sequencing data. Unique molecular identifiers were carried by the TCR beta cDNA libraries. TCRdb re-derived calls from the PCR reads in MiXCR, one entry per CDR3 protein. The sample lists hundreds of thousands of distinct CDR3 sequences, roughly 45% seen once, with around 10% in the top ten. Findings of the study overall: Included in a set of roughly five TRBV segments more frequent in patients than controls were TRBV5-6, TRBV5-1 and TRBV20-1.

Their cognate antigens are unknown. Source material: blood. The receptors stem from a girl between 5 and 17 years old with multiple sclerosis.

The sample holds a few counts of this clonotype. The chain has TRBV20-1 and TRBJ2-1; maybe TRBD2 (6 bases). Germline CDR1 is DFQATT and CDR2 is SNEGSKA (reference sequence). V lost 0 bases to trimming and J lost 5 bases, with 14 bases between them. There are 15 residues in the CDR3. The CDR3 bases are TGCAGTGCTAGAGATCTGATAGCGGCACACAATGAGCAGTTCTTC. Protein product: CSARDLIAAHNEQFF.

This chain connects TRBV19 to TRBJ1-5; 8 bases are a match to TRBD1. The V gene's germline CDR1 is LNHDA and CDR2 SQIVND (reference sequence). Trimming cost V 5 bases and J 9 bases; bases outside gene matches: 12. This CDR3 has 15 residues. The CDR3: CASSDTGTGYWPQHF. The CDR3 DNA reads TGTGCCAGTAGTGATACCGGGACAGGCTACTGGCCCCAGCATTTT. Combining the CDR3 with reference TRBV19 and TRBJ1-5 gives the whole variable domain DGGITQSPKYLFRKEGQNVTLSCEQNLNHDAMYWYRQDPGQGLRLIYYSQIVNDFQKGDIAEGYSVSREKKESFPLTVTSAQKNPTAFYLCASSDTGTGYWPQHFGDGTRLSIL.

The gene calls are TRBV3-1 and TRBJ1-1, with 7 bases lining up with TRBD1. CDR3 length: 16 amino acids. Germline V gene data show CDR1 as LGHDT and CDR2 as YNNKEL (reference sequence). Trimming at V came to 2 bases and at J to 0 bases, leaving 6 bases not matched to a gene. As DNA, the CDR3 is TGTGCCAGCAGCCAAACAGGGGCCTCGCTGAACACTGAAGCTTTCTTT. Protein product: CASSQTGASLNTEAFF.

This rearrangement joins TRBV9 to TRBJ2-1, with TRBD2 identical over 7 bases. The J segment lost 4 bases and the V segment lost 3 bases, leaving 4 bases of the junction unmatched. The CDR3 contains 14 residues. Germline V gene sequence: CDR1 SGDLS, CDR2 YYNGEE. CDR3 coding DNA: TGTGCCAGCAGCGCCGAGGGAGGGTACAATGAGCAGTTCTTC. Translated: CASSAEGGYNEQFF.

Written as DNA, the CDR3 is TGTGCCAGCAGTGAATTGGGGACAGCCTATGGCTACACCTTC. Its translation is CASSELGTAYGYTF. This chain uses TRBV25-1 with TRBJ1-2; the match to TRBD1 covers 7 bases. The ends lost 1 base at V and 4 bases at J; junction bases unmatched: 3. The CDR3 runs 14 residues. Germline V gene sequence: CDR1 MGHDK, CDR2 SYGVNS.

The chain links TRBV5-6 to TRBJ2-7; D unclear. V was pared by 4 bases and J by 4 bases, with 12 bases between. Per germline, CDR1 SGHDT and CDR2 YYEEEE. CDR3 size: 13 residues. The CDR3, as DNA: TGTGCCAGCAGCGACACGGGCACTTACGAGCAGTACTTC. Amino acids: CASSDTGTYEQYF.

The rearrangement joins TRBV7-2 to TRBJ2-7, with D perhaps matching TRBD1 (6 bases). The V gene's germline CDR1 is SGHTA and CDR2 FQGNSA. The CDR3 is made up of 15 amino acids. V was clipped by 4 bases and J by 2 bases, with 15 bases between them. CDR3 in amino acids: CASSSPRTVTYEQYF. CDR3 bases: TGTGCCAGCAGCTCCCCCCGGACAGTGACCTACGAGCAGTACTTC.

In its sample, this clonotype was seen a few times. The chain recombines TRBV4-2 with TRBJ2-7; tentatively, D is TRBD1 or TRBD2 (5 bases each). Germline CDR1 is LGHNA and CDR2 is YNFKEQ. The CDR3 totals 16 residues. Trimming took off 4 bases at V and 2 bases at J, with 18 bases between the two ends. CDR3 coding DNA: TGTGCCAGCAGCCCCATAGGCGAGGAGGACACCTACGAGCAGTACTTC. Translated, it gives CASSPIGEEDTYEQYF.

The DNA for the CDR3 is TGTGCCAGCAGCCGAGGGACTAGCAGAGAGACCCAGTACTTC. This translates into CASSRGTSRETQYF. This rearrangement joins TRBV5-6 to TRBJ2-5, with 9 nucleotides matching TRBD2. Germline CDR1 and CDR2: SGHDT and YYEEEE. With V trimmed by 4 bases and J by 4 bases, 5 bases remained unmatched. This CDR3 is built from 14 residues.

The chain employs TRBV4-1 and TRBJ1-5; TRBD1 might be the D (6 bases). The CDR3 totals 18 residues. V lost 0 bases and J lost 6, with 21 bases in between. CDR1 and CDR2 from the germline V gene are MGHRA and YSYEKL. The CDR3 region is CASSQEPTNRVWGQPQHF. The CDR3 nucleotides read TGCGCCAGCAGCCAAGAACCAACCAACAGGGTTTGGGGTCAGCCCCAGCATTTT.

The chain links TRBV29-1 to TRBJ2-7; D not resolved. The V gene lost 4 bases and the J gene lost 5 bases, with 9 bases spanning the gap. CDR1 SQVTM and CDR2 ANQGSEA come from the germline V gene. The CDR3 is made up of 11 amino acids. CDR3 DNA sequence: TGCAGCGTTGTTATCCGGCACGAGCAGTACTTC. Protein: CSVVIRHEQYF.

The chain combines TRBV4-1 with TRBJ2-3, with TRBD2 matching over 8 bases. After removal of 4 bases from V and 0 bases from J, the junction contained 6 bases not matched to a gene. CDR1 is MGHRA, CDR2 YSYEKL, per germline. This CDR3 is built from 16 residues. CDR3 DNA: TGCGCCAGCAGCCTGAGAGCGGGGGATAGCACAGATACGCAGTATTTT. This encodes CASSLRAGDSTDTQYF.

CDR3 residues: CSAQPGGLVTGGTQYF. As DNA, the CDR3 is TGCAGTGCCCAGCCGGGAGGCCTCGTGACTGGGGGGACCCAGTACTTC. The V gene is TRBV20-1, the J gene TRBJ2-5; 7 bases align to TRBD2. The germline gives CDR1 DFQATT, CDR2 SNEGSKA (reference sequence). The CDR3 spans 16 residues. J was trimmed by 7 bases and V by 6 bases; bases with no gene match: 20.

The chain employs TRBV5-1 and TRBJ2-7; 9 bases map to TRBD2. CDR3 size: 15 residues. V shed 6 bases, J shed 3 bases, and the junction held 10 bases outside the gene matches. Germline V CDR1 and CDR2: SGHRS, YFSETQ. The CDR3 is CASTVNSGSSYEQYF. In DNA, the CDR3 is TGCGCCAGCACCGTTAATAGCGGGAGCAGCTACGAGCAGTACTTC.

The count of this clonotype is one. This rearrangement joins TRBV9 to TRBJ2-7; D possibly matches TRBD1 or TRBD2 (5 bases each). Trimming stripped 3 bases from V and 3 bases from J, with 13 bases between. Per germline, CDR1 SGDLS and CDR2 YYNGEE. CDR3 length: 14 amino acids. The DNA of the CDR3 is TGTGCCAGCAGCGGAGGGGTATGGGGCTACGAGCAGTACTTC. Translated, it gives CASSGGVWGYEQYF.

The CDR3 protein is CSVQRDTDTQYF. CDR3 sequence (DNA): TGCAGCGTTCAGCGGGACACAGATACGCAGTATTTT. The chain uses TRBV29-1 and TRBJ2-3; 7 bases are a match to TRBD2. The ends lost 5 bases at V and 2 bases at J; junction bases unmatched: 1. This CDR3 is built from 12 residues. The V gene's germline CDR1 is SQVTM and CDR2 ANQGSEA.

In its sample, this clonotype was seen a few times. The chain joins TRBV7-2 to TRBJ2-1; the match to TRBD2 covers 9 bases. The J segment lost 3 bases and the V segment lost 1 base, leaving 1 base of the junction unmatched. The CDR3 spans 15 residues. The germline CDR1 and CDR2 sequences are SGHTA and FQGNSA. The CDR3: CASSLVAGDYNEQFF. CDR3 coding DNA: TGTGCCAGCAGCTTAGTAGCGGGGGACTACAATGAGCAGTTCTTC.

J is TRBJ2-1 and V is TRBV9; no definite D call. CDR1 is SGDLS and CDR2 is YYNGEE in the germline V gene. The length of the CDR3 is 17 residues. The ends were cut back, 1 base at V and 1 base at J, with 15 bases in the middle. The CDR3 bases are TGTGCCAGCAGCGTACGCTTAGGCCCTGATTCCTACAATGAGCAGTTCTTC. Its protein is CASSVRLGPDSYNEQFF.

The chain combines TRBV12-3 or TRBV12-4 with TRBJ1-5; 7 nucleotides agree with TRBD1. Trimming at V came to 6 bases and at J to 4 bases, leaving 9 bases not matched to a gene. This CDR3 has 15 amino acids. This chain's CDR3 is CASRSGTVKNQPQHF. DNA of the CDR3: TGTGCCAGCAGATCCGGGACAGTCAAAAATCAGCCCCAGCATTTT.

About this clonotype itself: One end of the junction does not line up with germline, which may come from a read error. The gene calls are TRBV12-3 or TRBV12-4 and TRBJ2-3, with D tentatively TRBD1 (5 bases). This CDR3 spans 12 amino acids. CDR3 nucleotides: TGTGCCAGCAGTTTAGCGACAGATGCGCAGTATTTT. Its translation: CASSLATDAQYF.

This clonotype has only a few counts. This chain uses TRBV20-1 with TRBJ2-7; TRBD2 agrees at 8 bases. In germline, CDR1 is DFQATT, CDR2 SNEGSKA (reference sequence). V dropped 1 base and J dropped 2; count of bases not matched to a gene: 4. This CDR3 has 14 residues. The CDR3 bases are TGCAGTGCTAGAGCCTTAGCGGGGCCCTACGAGCAGTACTTC. Translation: CSARALAGPYEQYF.

The chain has TRBV2 and TRBJ2-7; no firm D call. The DNA end is a closer match to TRBJ2-5, so the J assignment may be wrong. CDR3 size: 13 residues. The germline CDR1 and CDR2 sequences are SNHLY and FYNNEI. Here the CDR3 DNA reads TGTGTCGTAAGTTCGGGTCTTAGGGAGACCCAGTACTTC. It translates to CVVSSGLRETQYF.

This clonotype occurred a few times. V and J are TRBV6-6 and TRBJ2-1, with 10 bases aligning to TRBD2. Losses at the gene ends were 5 bases for V and 5 bases for J; bases not matched to a gene: 9. The CDR3 has 16 amino acids. CDR1 is MNHNY and CDR2 is SVGAGI in the germline V gene (reference sequence). The DNA of the CDR3 is TGTGCCAGCAGTCAATCCCTAGCGGGAGTGAACAATGAGCAGTTCTTC. Protein: CASSQSLAGVNNEQFF.

This clonotype was observed a few times. V usage is TRBV6-5 and J usage is TRBJ2-7; TRBD2 aligns across 12 bases. The trim removed 6 bases at V and 0 bases at J, leaving 3 bases unmatched. CDR3 length equals 15 residues. CDR1 is MNHEY and CDR2 is SVGAGI in the germline V gene. The CDR3 sequence is CASRVTSGSSYEQYF. The CDR3, as DNA: TGTGCCAGCAGAGTGACTAGCGGGAGCTCCTACGAGCAGTACTTC.

The rearrangement joins TRBV5-1 to TRBJ2-7; 10 positions match TRBD2. The germline V gene has CDR1 SGHRS and CDR2 YFSETQ. The length of the CDR3 is 14 residues. V was pared by 5 bases and J by 3 bases, with 5 bases of the junction left unmatched. This CDR3 reads CASRELAGNYEQYF. CDR3 nucleotide sequence: TGCGCCAGCAGGGAACTAGCGGGAAACTACGAGCAGTACTTC. Full variable domain (rest looked up from reference TRBV5-1 and TRBJ2-7): KAGVTQTPRYLIKTRGQQVTLSCSPISGHRSVSWYQQTPGQGLQFLFEYFSETQRNKGNFPGRFSGRQFSNSRSEMNVSTLELGDSALYLCASRELAGNYEQYFGPGTRLTVT.

The gene calls are TRBV28 and TRBJ1-2; unclear D gene. Germline CDR1 and CDR2: MDHEN and SYDVKM. The V and J ends lost 6 bases and 8 bases respectively, with 16 bases between them. CDR3 length: 13 residues. The CDR3 reads CASSRDRPRGYTF. As DNA, the CDR3 is TGTGCCAGCAGCCGTGATCGCCCCCGGGGCTACACCTTC.

This chain links TRBV7-9 with TRBJ1-1, with D possibly matching TRBD1 (5 bases). The CDR3 consists of 12 residues. CDR1 is SEHNR and CDR2 is FQNEAQ in the germline V gene (reference sequence). V was trimmed by 8 bases and J by 7 bases, leaving 14 bases between them. In DNA form, the CDR3 reads TGTGCCAGCGGCCAGCAGGGAGATGAAGCTTTCTTT. Its translation is CASGQQGDEAFF.

This clonotype appeared a few times. The J gene is TRBJ1-1, the V gene TRBV3-1, with D maybe TRBD1 (6 bases). Germline CDR1 LGHDT, CDR2 YNNKEL (reference sequence). CDR3 length: 15 amino acids. Trimming pared 1 base from V and 1 base from J, leaving 10 bases between. The CDR3 DNA is TGTGCCAGCAGCCAAGCGGGGGGCACGAACACTGAAGCTTTCTTT. This sequence encodes CASSQAGGTNTEAFF.

CDR3 loop: CASSLGQGSYNEQYF. CDR3 nucleotide sequence: TGTGCCAGCAGCTTGGGGCAGGGGAGCTACAATGAGCAGTACTTC. V is TRBV5-5 and J is TRBJ2-7; maybe TRBD1 (6 bases). CDR3 length: 15 amino acids. Trimming removed 0 bases at V and 7 bases at J, with 17 bases between. Germline lookup yields CDR1 SGHKS and CDR2 YYEKEE (reference sequence).

The CDR3 is CASSQTNEKLFF. CDR3 DNA: TGTGCCAGCAGCCAAACTAATGAAAAACTGTTTTTT. V and J are TRBV3-1 and TRBJ1-4; D is ambiguous. V gave up 2 bases and J gave up 2 bases, with 0 bases separating them. The germline V gene has CDR1 LGHDT and CDR2 YNNKEL (reference sequence). The CDR3 runs 12 residues.